Presented here are 14 T cell receptor beta chains from one specimen sequenced in a study of T cell repertoires in cytomegalovirus infection (dated by TCRdb to about 2019). TCRdb lists the instrument as Illumina HiSeq 1500. TCRdb reworked the public reads: Q25 trimming with fastp, MiXCR clone assembly, productive beta chains retained. Every distinct CDR3 protein forms one entry, paired with its most common genes and DNA. The sample contains 45,000 to 75,000 distinct CDR3 sequences, around 34% of them found a single time. The top ten constitute about 74% of the sample. No antigen is known for these receptors. Material for sequencing was PBMCs, sequenced either directly or after in vitro stimulation (not recorded which). These receptors were collected from a human donor in good health (CMV status not recorded). Some clones in this sample may be carry-over from other donors' samples.

This clonotype was seen a handful of times. The chain has TRBV29-1 and TRBJ2-1; D may be TRBD2 (5 bases). CDR3 length equals 12 residues. Trimming removed 6 bases from V and 5 bases from J, with 11 bases in between. Per the germline V gene, CDR1 is SQVTM and CDR2 is ANQGSEA. This CDR3 reads CSVRRRDNEQFF. In nucleotides, the CDR3 is TGCAGCGTCCGGAGGAGAGACAATGAGCAGTTCTTC.

This chain uses TRBV5-1 with TRBJ2-5; TRBD2 matches 15 bases. Unmatched junction bases numbered 5, after V lost 3 bases and J lost 2 bases. Germline V gene data show CDR1 as SGHRS and CDR2 as YFSETQ. CDR3 length: 17 amino acids. In DNA, the CDR3 is TGCGCCAGCAGCTGGGGACTAGCGGGAGGTCTACAAGAGACCCAGTACTTC. Translating gives CASSWGLAGGLQETQYF.

The genes are TRBV19 and TRBJ1-1; D is possibly TRBD1 (6 bases). Germline V gene sequence: CDR1 LNHDA, CDR2 SQIVND (reference sequence). With 5 bases removed from V and 12 bases from J, the gap between germline ends came to 16 bases. The CDR3 loop spans 12 amino acids. CDR3 sequence: CASSPGHPSTFF. DNA for the CDR3: TGTGCCAGTAGTCCGGGACACCCATCGACTTTCTTT.

At least ten counts were recorded for this clonotype. This chain connects TRBV7-2 to TRBJ1-2; no reliable D call. Trimming removed 5 bases at V and 3 bases at J, with 4 bases between. Germline V gene sequence: CDR1 SGHTA, CDR2 FQGNSA. The CDR3 sequence is 11 residues long. For the CDR3, the DNA is TGTGCCAGCAGCGCCGACTATGGCTACACCTTC. Its protein product is CASSADYGYTF.

As concerns this clonotype: The junction differs from germline at one of its ends, possibly a read error. The V gene is TRBV11-2, the J gene TRBJ2-3; no definite D call. Germline lookup yields CDR1 SGHAT and CDR2 FQNNGV. This CDR3 contains 13 residues. The CDR3 protein is CASSQGLMDTQYF. CDR3 coding DNA: TGCGCCAGCAGCCAAGGCCTTATGGATACGCAGTATTTT. Using reference TRBV11-2 and TRBJ2-3 for the parts outside the CDR3, the full variable domain is EAGVAQSPRYKIIEKRQSVAFWCNPISGHATLYWYQQILGQGPKLLIQFQNNGVVDDSQLPKDRFSAERLKGVDSTLKIQPAKLEDSAVYLCASSQGLMDTQYFGPGTRLTVL.

In this sample, this clonotype turned up a few times. The chain uses TRBV7-9 and TRBJ1-5, with D perhaps matching TRBD1 (5 bases). The CDR3 has 14 amino acids. V was trimmed by 4 bases and J by 3 bases, leaving 10 bases between them. Germline V gene sequence: CDR1 SEHNR, CDR2 FQNEAQ (reference sequence). The CDR3 here is CASSWLGDNQPQHF. In nucleotides, the CDR3 is TGTGCCAGCAGCTGGTTAGGGGACAATCAGCCCCAGCATTTT.

The chain is built from TRBV12-3 or TRBV12-4 and TRBJ2-2; 9 nucleotides line up with TRBD1. The CDR3 is made up of 17 amino acids. V lost 5 bases, J lost 0 bases, and 7 bases stayed unmatched. This CDR3 reads CASSLRTGAPNTGELFF. For the CDR3, the DNA is TGTGCCAGCAGTCTCCGGACAGGGGCCCCGAACACCGGGGAGCTGTTTTTT.

This clonotype was observed many times. The V and J genes are TRBV7-2 and TRBJ2-4; 12 nucleotides agree with TRBD2. The CDR3 is 16 amino acids. The J segment lost 9 bases and the V segment lost 0 bases, leaving 6 bases of the junction unmatched. Germline loops: CDR1 SGHTA, CDR2 FQGNSA. The CDR3 is CASSLATSGSPGIQYF. In DNA form, the CDR3 reads TGTGCCAGCAGCTTAGCGACTAGCGGGAGTCCTGGCATTCAGTACTTC.

Only a few counts were recorded for this clonotype. The chain couples TRBV15 to TRBJ1-5; D remains unclear. The V gene lost 6 bases and the J gene lost 4 bases, with 7 bases spanning the gap. The V gene's germline CDR1 is LNHNV and CDR2 YYDKDF (reference sequence). The CDR3 is 12 residues long. The CDR3 protein is CATRGENQPQHF. CDR3 DNA: TGTGCCACCAGGGGCGAGAATCAGCCCCAGCATTTT.

The genes are TRBV6-6 and TRBJ1-2, with TRBD1 as a possible D gene (6 bases). The germline V and J ends were trimmed by 2 bases and 3 bases, with 22 bases remaining between them. CDR3 length equals 18 residues. CDR1 and CDR2 (germline): MNHNY, SVGAGI (reference sequence). The CDR3 DNA is TGTGCCAGCAGTTACGTTGAAGTTGGGGGGCGCACGGACTATGGCTACACCTTC. This codes for CASSYVEVGGRTDYGYTF.

The chain links TRBV4-1 to TRBJ2-7; 8 positions agree with TRBD1. Looked up from germline, CDR1 is MGHRA and CDR2 is YSYEKL. This CDR3 has 16 amino acids. V lost 1 base to trimming and J lost 4 bases; unmatched junction nucleotides: 9. The CDR3 reads CASSQASDRATYEQYF. The CDR3 coding sequence is TGCGCCAGCAGCCAAGCCTCGGACAGGGCCACATACGAGCAGTACTTC.

The chain couples TRBV20-1 to TRBJ1-2, with 7 bases identical to TRBD1. After removal of 6 bases from V and 3 bases from J, the junction contained 13 bases not matched to a gene. The CDR3 loop spans 15 amino acids. Per germline, CDR1 DFQATT and CDR2 SNEGSKA (reference sequence). The CDR3 here is CSAIGDRVTDYGYTF. Here the CDR3 DNA reads TGCAGTGCAATCGGCGACAGGGTAACCGACTATGGCTACACCTTC.

This clonotype was observed a handful of times. This chain joins TRBV5-1 and TRBJ1-6, with 7 bases identical to TRBD1. Germline V CDR1 and CDR2: SGHRS, YFSETQ. This CDR3 is built from 14 residues. After removal of 5 bases from V and 5 bases from J, the junction contained 4 bases not matched to a gene. The CDR3 bases are TGCGCCAGCAGGCCCGACAGGGATAATTCACCCCTCCACTTT. Protein: CASRPDRDNSPLHF.

This clonotype was detected ten times or more. The junction does not match germline at one end; this may be a read error. The chain carries TRBV11-2 and TRBJ2-3; TRBD1 might be the D (6 bases). Per the germline V gene, CDR1 is SGHAT and CDR2 is FQNNGV. The CDR3 contains 15 residues. The CDR3 here is CASSLVPWDTATQYF. The CDR3 nucleotides read TGTGCCAGCAGCTTAGTCCCGTGGGACACAGCTACGCAGTATTTT.